These 26 T cell receptor beta chains were sequenced from one sample in a study of PD-1 blockade in classical Hodgkin lymphoma. Each and every patient relapsed after autologous stem cell transplantation, and patients got differing brentuximab vedotin exposure. Magnetic negative selection was used to purify CD4+ T cells from thawed PBMCs. Sequenced by immunoSEQ multiplex PCR; TCRdb stores in-frame clones only, minus some. The data contain 13,000 or so clones, 79% of them seen just once; the ten biggest clones take up 1.6%. Material: CD4+ T cells from blood, obtained at baseline. The receptors come from a human donor with classical Hodgkin lymphoma.

The J gene is TRBJ1-1, the V gene TRBV5-1; the D is unclear. In germline, CDR1 is SGHRS, CDR2 YFSETQ. This CDR3 region has 14 residues. The V end lost 4 bases, the J end lost 7 bases, and 17 bases lay between the germline ends. CDR3 in amino acids: CASSPENALYEAFF. In DNA, the CDR3 is TGCGCCAGCAGCCCAGAGAATGCCCTGTATGAAGCTTTCTTT.

The chain has TRBV6-4 and TRBJ2-3, with D possibly TRBD2 on 7 matching bases. Trimming shortened V by 5 bases and J by 5 bases, and 17 bases separated the two germline ends. This CDR3 has 15 amino acids. CDR1 is MRHNA and CDR2 is SNTAGT in the germline V gene. Written as DNA, the CDR3 is TGTGCCAGCAGTTGGGGGGCGGGGGAGCAAGATACGCAGTATTTT. This sequence encodes CASSWGAGEQDTQYF.

V is TRBV6-5 and J is TRBJ1-5; D might be TRBD1 (6 bases). The germline V and J ends were trimmed by 5 bases and 7 bases, with 18 bases remaining between them. CDR1 and CDR2 from the germline V gene are MNHEY and SVGAGI. The CDR3 runs 15 residues. CDR3 bases: TGTGCCAGCAGTACTCGAGGGGGGCTTGGGCAGCCCCAGCATTTT. Translating gives CASSTRGGLGQPQHF.

The chain employs TRBV7-6 and TRBJ2-2; no reliable D call. V was shortened by 0 bases and J by 6 bases, with 2 bases between the two germline ends. The CDR3 is 12 amino acids. Germline CDR1 reads SGHVS; CDR2 reads FNYEAQ. The CDR3 nucleotides read TGTGCCAGCAGCTTAGCTGCCGGGGAGCTGTTTTTT. It specifies CASSLAAGELFF.

This chain uses TRBV25-1 with TRBJ2-2; no definite D call. Trimming removed 5 bases from V and 5 bases from J, with 12 bases in between. CDR3 length equals 14 residues. The germline CDR1 and CDR2 sequences are MGHDK and SYGVNS. The CDR3, as DNA: TGTGCCAGCAGTCCCCCCGGTGAAACCGGGGAGCTGTTTTTT. Translated: CASSPPGETGELFF.

The chain joins TRBV5-4 to TRBJ1-1; a weak D match, TRBD1 (5 bases). Germline CDR1 is SGHNT and CDR2 is YYREEE (reference sequence). This CDR3 is built from 13 residues. The V and J ends lost 3 bases and 11 bases respectively, with 17 bases between them. This CDR3 is CASSYQPDREAFF. The CDR3 coding sequence is TGTGCCAGCAGCTACCAGCCCGACAGAGAGGCTTTCTTT.

The rearrangement joins TRBV7-2 to TRBJ1-4; 8 bases agree with TRBD1. The CDR3 is made up of 14 amino acids. Trimming cost V 3 bases and J 7 bases; bases outside gene matches: 4. The germline V gene has CDR1 SGHTA and CDR2 FQGNSA. The CDR3 reads CASSFGGTGEKLFF. In DNA form, the CDR3 reads TGTGCCAGCAGCTTTGGCGGGACAGGTGAAAAACTGTTTTTT.

This clone was recorded a few times. The V gene is TRBV2, the J gene TRBJ1-6; D unclear. The CDR3 is made up of 16 amino acids. Between the trimmed V and J ends, which lost 3 bases and 7 bases, there was a span of 16 bases. Germline CDR1 SNHLY, CDR2 FYNNEI. This CDR3 is CASSEEELRGNSPLHF. Written as DNA, the CDR3 is TGTGCCAGCAGTGAGGAGGAGCTCCGGGGAAATTCACCCCTCCACTTT.

V and J are TRBV5-4 and TRBJ1-1; TRBD1 matches at 7 bases. V shed 1 base and J 1 base; nucleotides not matched to a gene: 4. CDR1 is SGHNT, CDR2 YYREEE, per germline (reference sequence). This CDR3 spans 15 amino acids. The CDR3 is CASSLQGTANTEAFF. The CDR3 DNA sequence: TGTGCCAGCAGCTTGCAGGGGACAGCGAACACTGAAGCTTTCTTT.

CDR3 residues: CASSSSWQNTEAFF. The CDR3 DNA is TGTGCCAGCAGCTCCAGTTGGCAGAACACTGAAGCTTTCTTT. The chain carries TRBV5-4 and TRBJ1-1; D call uncertain. Germline V gene lookup returns CDR1 SGHNT and CDR2 YYREEE (reference sequence). V was trimmed by 3 bases and J by 1 base, leaving 10 bases between them. This CDR3 contains 14 residues.

The rearrangement links TRBV7-9 to TRBJ1-2; 9 bases fit TRBD1. The ends lost 5 bases at V and 8 bases at J; junction bases unmatched: 9. The CDR3 has 14 residues. Germline values: CDR1 SEHNR, CDR2 FQNEAQ (reference sequence). CDR3 DNA: TGTGCCAGCAGCCTGGGACAGGGAACGGGAGGCTACACCTTC. Its protein is CASSLGQGTGGYTF.

The chain couples TRBV23-1 to TRBJ1-5, with D possibly matching TRBD1 (5 bases). TRBV23-1 is labeled an ORF, and its function is uncertain. The CDR3 has 15 residues. Between the trimmed V and J ends, which lost 0 bases and 5 bases, there was a span of 11 bases. The CDR3 DNA is TGCGCCAGCAGTCAATCAGACAGCCAAGATCAGCCCCAGCATTTT. This gives the protein CASSQSDSQDQPQHF.

This clone was recorded once. The V gene is TRBV11-2, the J gene TRBJ2-7; TRBD2 agrees at 12 bases. The CDR3 has 16 amino acids. Germline V CDR1 and CDR2: SGHAT, FQNNGV. V was pared by 5 bases and J by 7 bases, with 12 bases of the junction left unmatched. The CDR3 DNA follows: TGTGCCAGCAGCATGGGACTAGCGGGTCTCGAAAGGGAGCAGTACTTC. Amino acid sequence: CASSMGLAGLEREQYF.

The chain uses TRBV18 and TRBJ1-4; no definite D call. V shed 0 bases and J shed 10 bases, with 6 bases lying between them. This CDR3 region has 12 residues. Germline V gene sequence: CDR1 KGHSH, CDR2 LQKENI. CDR3 nucleotides: TGTGCCAGCTCACCACCGACGGGAAAACTGTTTTTT. It encodes CASSPPTGKLFF.

This clone was counted once. This chain links TRBV9 with TRBJ2-3, with TRBD1 as a possible D gene (5 bases). The CDR3 has 14 residues. Germline lookup yields CDR1 SGDLS and CDR2 YYNGEE. V was cut by 4 bases and J by 1 base, with 10 bases left in between. CDR3: CASSPGYRTDTQYF. CDR3 DNA: TGTGCCAGCAGCCCAGGGTACCGCACAGATACGCAGTATTTT.

This clone appeared a few times. The chain employs TRBV2 and TRBJ1-5; no reliable D call. The CDR3 sequence is 13 residues long. Germline V CDR1 and CDR2: SNHLY, FYNNEI. V lost 4 bases and J 0 bases, leaving 4 bases between the germline ends. The CDR3 region has the DNA TGTGCCAGCAGTGGGGATAGCAATCAGCCCCAGCATTTT. Protein sequence: CASSGDSNQPQHF.

This clone was picked up a small number of times. The chain links TRBV11-1 to TRBJ2-1, with D tentatively TRBD2 (6 bases). Germline CDR1 and CDR2: SGHAT and FQDESV (reference sequence). CDR3 size: 15 residues. V was pared by 3 bases and J by 10 bases, with 19 bases between. CDR3: CASSFGLAGMREQFF. DNA for the CDR3: TGTGCCAGCAGCTTCGGCCTCGCGGGAATGAGAGAGCAGTTCTTC.

The table lists this clone with a count of one. V is TRBV10-2 and J is TRBJ2-4, with 9 positions matching TRBD1. V trimming: 0 bases; J trimming: 6 bases; junction bases outside the gene matches: 15. CDR1 WSHSY and CDR2 SAAADI come from the germline V gene. This CDR3 has 19 amino acids. CDR3 coding DNA: TGCGCCAGCAGTGAGTCCCGGGACAGGGTGACCCTGAGGAGAAACATTCAGTACTTC. Protein sequence: CASSESRDRVTLRRNIQYF.

The chain recombines TRBV15 with TRBJ1-1, with no clear D. Germline CDR1 reads LNHNV; CDR2 reads YYDKDF (reference sequence). Trimming removed 0 bases at V and 1 base at J, with 6 bases between. CDR3 length equals 14 residues. The CDR3 DNA sequence: TGTGCCACCAGCAGAGATCAGACGAACACTGAAGCTTTCTTT. This encodes CATSRDQTNTEAFF.

The chain joins TRBV4-3 to TRBJ2-7; TRBD1 aligns across 9 bases. Germline CDR1 is LGHNA and CDR2 is YSLEER. The CDR3 is made up of 21 amino acids. Trimming took 0 bases from V and 3 from J; bases not matched to a gene: 21. In nucleotides, the CDR3 is TGCGCCAGCAGCCAAGATGAGGTAGGACAGGGGTATTCAGGGGGTGACTACGAGCAGTACTTC. Amino acid sequence: CASSQDEVGQGYSGGDYEQYF.

The chain couples TRBV5-8 to TRBJ2-3, with 7 bases fitting TRBD2. The length of the CDR3 is 16 residues. From germline, CDR1 is SGHTS and CDR2 YDEGEE. V was pared by 7 bases and J by 0 bases, with 11 bases of the junction left unmatched. Here the CDR3 reads CASHLFSGPSTDTQYF. Written as DNA, the CDR3 is TGTGCCAGCCACCTCTTTAGCGGGCCTAGCACAGATACGCAGTATTTT.

The J gene is TRBJ2-4, the V gene TRBV4-1, with a tentative D call TRBD2 (5 bases). This CDR3 is built from 13 residues. Trimming removed 5 bases at V and 8 bases at J, with 13 bases between. Germline V gene sequence: CDR1 MGHRA, CDR2 YSYEKL. DNA of the CDR3: TGCGCCAGCAGCTCCCACCCGGGGTACATTCAGTACTTC. It is translated as CASSSHPGYIQYF.

The genes are TRBV5-6 and TRBJ2-7; 7 bases line up with TRBD1. Trimming cost V 4 bases and J 2 bases; bases outside gene matches: 9. Germline CDR1 reads SGHDT; CDR2 reads YYEEEE. The CDR3 has 15 amino acids. The CDR3 is CASSVGQSAAYEQYF. The CDR3 DNA reads TGTGCCAGCAGCGTGGGACAGTCGGCCGCCTACGAGCAGTACTTC.

This sequence joins TRBV6-1 and TRBJ1-2, with D possibly matching TRBD1 (5 bases). V lost 0 bases and J lost 2, with 13 bases in between. Germline V gene sequence: CDR1 MNHNS, CDR2 SASEGT. The CDR3 consists of 16 residues. The CDR3 sequence is CASSEAGNRQNYGYTF. In nucleotides, the CDR3 is TGTGCCAGCAGTGAAGCTGGCAACAGGCAAAACTATGGCTACACCTTC.

The chain joins TRBV11-1 to TRBJ2-5, with D maybe TRBD2 (6 bases). The J call may not be correct, given that the DNA end is closer to TRBJ2-7. The CDR3 has 17 amino acids. In germline, CDR1 is SGHAT, CDR2 FQDESV (reference sequence). The CDR3 is CASSLGDLREPTYEQYF. DNA for the CDR3: TGTGCCAGCAGCTTAGGGGACTTGAGGGAACCAACCTACGAGCAGTACTTC.

V is TRBV7-9 and J is TRBJ1-2; D remains unclear. V was cut by 1 base and J by 2 bases, with 2 bases left in between. Germline loops: CDR1 SEHNR, CDR2 FQNEAQ (reference sequence). The CDR3 runs 12 residues. The CDR3 loop reads CASSLGNYGYTF. CDR3 DNA: TGTGCCAGCAGCTTAGGGAACTATGGCTACACCTTC.